A selection of T cell receptor beta chains follows, all from one sample in a study of blood T cell repertoires in COVID-19. Generated by immunoSEQ multiplex PCR, the TCRdb table keeps only in-frame clones and is missing some. The data show hundreds of thousands of clones, with roughly 80% seen just once and roughly 10% held by the top ten. The sequencing input was peripheral blood. These receptors all stem from a man older than 75 with acute or convalescent COVID-19. Each CDR3 is given with its conserved first and last residue. Each record gives: J gene, clone size, D gene, V gene, CDR3 protein, CDR3 DNA. A D gene is named only where the DNA matches it firmly. Only part of the rows carry a size: once, few, many, or a class if the clone is expanded.

j_gene: TRBJ2-7; abundance: NA; d_gene: NA; v_gene: TRBV27; CDR3aa: CASSPDRPSYEQYF; CDR3nt: TGTGCCAGCAGTCCAGATCGTCCCTCCTACGAGCAGTACTTC
j_gene: TRBJ2-1; abundance: once; d_gene: TRBD2; v_gene: TRBV3-1/TRBV3-2; CDR3aa: CASSQDQWTSGLSSYNEQFF; CDR3nt: TGTGCCAGCAGCCAAGATCAGTGGACTAGCGGCTTGAGCTCCTACAATGAGCAGTTCTTC
j_gene: TRBJ1-4; abundance: NA; d_gene: NA; v_gene: TRBV30; CDR3aa: CAWSVRGAGEKLFF; CDR3nt: TGTGCCTGGAGTGTACGGGGGGCAGGTGAAAAACTGTTTTTT
j_gene: TRBJ1-4; abundance: NA; d_gene: NA; v_gene: TRBV18; CDR3aa: CASSPLTPRNGGEKLFF; CDR3nt: TGTGCCAGCTCACCTCTTACCCCCAGGAACGGGGGAGAAAAACTGTTTTTT
j_gene: TRBJ2-3; abundance: NA; d_gene: TRBD2; v_gene: TRBV28; CDR3aa: CASSGIRLAGPSTDTQYF; CDR3nt: TGTGCCAGCAGTGGAATCAGACTAGCGGGGCCGAGCACAGATACGCAGTATTTT
j_gene: TRBJ1-5; abundance: NA; d_gene: NA; v_gene: TRBV6-2/TRBV6-3; CDR3aa: CASSLHRYQDQPQHF; CDR3nt: TGTGCCAGCAGTTTGCACAGGTACCAAGATCAGCCCCAGCATTTT
j_gene: TRBJ1-6; abundance: once; d_gene: NA; v_gene: TRBV6-1; CDR3aa: CASSDTGTWSPLHF; CDR3nt: TGTGCCAGCAGTGATACAGGGACGTGGTCACCCCTCCACTTT
j_gene: TRBJ1-2; abundance: NA; d_gene: TRBD1; v_gene: TRBV9; CDR3aa: CASSAPGTGAANYGYTF; CDR3nt: TGTGCCAGCAGCGCACCCGGGACAGGGGCCGCTAACTATGGCTACACCTTC
j_gene: TRBJ1-6; abundance: NA; d_gene: NA; v_gene: TRBV27; CDR3aa: CASSLTGAYNSPLHF; CDR3nt: TGTGCCAGCAGTTTAACCGGGGCCTATAATTCACCCCTCCACTTT
j_gene: TRBJ1-6; abundance: NA; d_gene: NA; v_gene: TRBV10-1; CDR3aa: CASSRGTNSLSPLHF; CDR3nt: TGCGCCAGCAGCAGAGGGACTAATTCCCTTTCACCCCTCCACTTT
j_gene: TRBJ2-2; abundance: NA; d_gene: TRBD1; v_gene: TRBV19; CDR3aa: CASRRTGGFTGELFF; CDR3nt: TGTGCCAGTAGAAGGACAGGGGGTTTCACCGGGGAGCTGTTTTTT
j_gene: TRBJ1-2; abundance: NA; d_gene: NA; v_gene: TRBV5-1; CDR3aa: CASSPTGDYGYTF; CDR3nt: TGCGCCAGCAGCCCGACAGGTGATTATGGCTACACCTTC
j_gene: TRBJ2-3; abundance: NA; d_gene: TRBD2; v_gene: TRBV5-4; CDR3aa: CASSNGLAADTQYF; CDR3nt: TGTGCCAGCAGCAACGGACTAGCCGCAGATACGCAGTATTTT
j_gene: TRBJ2-5; abundance: NA; d_gene: NA; v_gene: TRBV7-2; CDR3aa: CASSRAGRRETQYF; CDR3nt: TGTGCCAGCAGCCGGGCCGGACGGAGGGAGACCCAGTACTTC
j_gene: TRBJ1-1; abundance: once; d_gene: NA; v_gene: TRBV27; CDR3aa: CASSFRRAITEAFF; CDR3nt: TGTGCCAGCAGTTTTAGGAGGGCGATCACTGAAGCTTTCTTT
j_gene: TRBJ1-2; abundance: few; d_gene: NA; v_gene: TRBV30; CDR3aa: CAWSRGYEFRIFSRGYTF; CDR3nt: TGTGCCTGGAGTAGGGGGTATGAATTTAGGATTTTTTCGCGTGGCTACACCTTC
j_gene: TRBJ2-7; abundance: NA; d_gene: NA; v_gene: TRBV5-1; CDR3aa: CASSLSQRLYPYEQYF; CDR3nt: TGCGCCAGCAGCTTGTCTCAGCGACTTTACCCCTACGAGCAGTACTTC
j_gene: TRBJ1-1; abundance: once; d_gene: TRBD1; v_gene: TRBV6-5; CDR3aa: CASGDRGRTEAFF; CDR3nt: TGTGCCAGCGGGGACAGGGGGCGTACTGAAGCTTTCTTT
j_gene: TRBJ2-1; abundance: NA; d_gene: NA; v_gene: TRBV18; CDR3aa: CASSPLTGDEQFF; CDR3nt: TGTGCCAGCTCACCATTAACAGGTGACGAGCAGTTCTTC
j_gene: TRBJ2-1; abundance: few; d_gene: NA; v_gene: TRBV28; CDR3aa: CASSPSFPDTTYNEQFF; CDR3nt: TGTGCCAGCAGCCCCTCGTTCCCGGACACCACCTACAATGAGCAGTTCTTC
j_gene: TRBJ1-1; abundance: NA; d_gene: NA; v_gene: TRBV18; CDR3aa: CASSPEVGVFTEAFF; CDR3nt: TGTGCCAGCTCACCGGAAGTCGGGGTATTCACTGAAGCTTTCTTT
j_gene: TRBJ1-2; abundance: few; d_gene: NA; v_gene: TRBV10-2; CDR3aa: CASSELLGVYGYTF; CDR3nt: TGCGCCAGCAGTGAGCTTTTAGGGGTTTATGGCTACACCTTC
j_gene: TRBJ2-3; abundance: many; d_gene: TRBD2; v_gene: TRBV7-3; CDR3aa: CASSLFSGSGTDTQYF; CDR3nt: TGTGCCAGCAGCCTATTTAGCGGGAGCGGCACAGATACGCAGTATTTT
j_gene: TRBJ1-5; abundance: NA; d_gene: TRBD1; v_gene: TRBV12-3/TRBV12-4; CDR3aa: CASTDRGYQPQHF; CDR3nt: TGTGCCAGCACGGACAGGGGTTATCAGCCCCAGCATTTT
j_gene: TRBJ1-2; abundance: NA; d_gene: TRBD1; v_gene: TRBV5-1; CDR3aa: CASSWDRRANYGYTF; CDR3nt: TGCGCCAGCAGTTGGGACAGGCGAGCTAACTATGGCTACACCTTC
j_gene: TRBJ2-4; abundance: few; d_gene: TRBD1; v_gene: TRBV15; CDR3aa: CATSRGRQGTNIQYF; CDR3nt: TGTGCCACCAGCAGAGGGAGACAGGGGACAAACATTCAGTACTTC
j_gene: TRBJ2-3; abundance: NA; d_gene: TRBD2; v_gene: TRBV5-5; CDR3aa: CASSTRTSGGTDTQYF; CDR3nt: TGTGCCAGCAGCACGAGGACTAGCGGGGGCACAGATACGCAGTATTTT
j_gene: TRBJ2-3; abundance: NA; d_gene: NA; v_gene: TRBV7-9; CDR3aa: CASSWRVTDTQYF; CDR3nt: TGTGCCAGCAGCTGGAGGGTCACAGATACGCAGTATTTT
j_gene: TRBJ1-5; abundance: once; d_gene: NA; v_gene: TRBV24-1; CDR3aa: CATSDPDRPNQPQHF; CDR3nt: TGTGCCACCAGTGACCCTGACAGGCCCAATCAGCCCCAGCATTTT
j_gene: TRBJ1-1; abundance: NA; d_gene: TRBD1; v_gene: TRBV20-1; CDR3aa: CSATSGGEAFF; CDR3nt: TGCAGTGCTACATCAGGGGGTGAAGCTTTCTTT
j_gene: TRBJ1-5; abundance: NA; d_gene: NA; v_gene: TRBV5-1; CDR3aa: CASSLETGGGWPQHF; CDR3nt: TGCGCCAGCAGCTTGGAGACAGGTGGTGGGTGGCCCCAGCATTTT
j_gene: TRBJ2-5; abundance: NA; d_gene: NA; v_gene: TRBV6-5; CDR3aa: CASRPGTYGETQYF; CDR3nt: TGTGCCAGCAGACCCGGGACTTACGGGGAGACCCAGTACTTC
j_gene: TRBJ2-5; abundance: once; d_gene: NA; v_gene: TRBV4-2; CDR3aa: CASSPLRGTQYF; CDR3nt: TGTGCCAGCAGCCCCCTGCGCGGTACCCAGTACTTC
j_gene: TRBJ1-2; abundance: NA; d_gene: NA; v_gene: TRBV13; CDR3aa: CASRIQGNYGYTF; CDR3nt: TGTGCCAGCAGGATTCAGGGGAACTATGGCTACACCTTC
j_gene: TRBJ2-7; abundance: NA; d_gene: TRBD2; v_gene: TRBV30; CDR3aa: CAWRKSGSSYEQYF; CDR3nt: TGTGCCTGGAGAAAAAGCGGGAGCTCCTACGAGCAGTACTTC
j_gene: TRBJ1-1; abundance: NA; d_gene: TRBD1; v_gene: TRBV5-1; CDR3aa: CASSLGQGATEAFF; CDR3nt: TGCGCCAGCAGCTTGGGACAGGGGGCCACTGAAGCTTTCTTT
j_gene: TRBJ1-5; abundance: NA; d_gene: NA; v_gene: TRBV4-1; CDR3aa: CASQDSPEPQHF; CDR3nt: TGCGCCAGCCAAGACAGTCCGGAGCCCCAGCATTTT
j_gene: TRBJ2-7; abundance: NA; d_gene: TRBD2; v_gene: TRBV29-1; CDR3aa: CSVEASSGSRYEQYF; CDR3nt: TGCAGCGTTGAAGCGTCAAGCGGGAGTCGGTACGAGCAGTACTTC
j_gene: TRBJ1-1; abundance: NA; d_gene: TRBD1; v_gene: TRBV4-1; CDR3aa: CASSLKGTGGHTEAFF; CDR3nt: TGCGCCAGCAGCCTTAAAGGCACAGGGGGCCACACTGAAGCTTTCTTT
j_gene: TRBJ1-6; abundance: few; d_gene: TRBD1; v_gene: TRBV5-1; CDR3aa: CASSDGTGIFPLHF; CDR3nt: TGCGCCAGCAGCGACGGGACAGGAATTTTCCCCCTCCACTTT
j_gene: TRBJ1-6; abundance: few; d_gene: TRBD1; v_gene: TRBV3-1/TRBV3-2; CDR3aa: CASSRTGPMNSPLHF; CDR3nt: TGTGCCAGCAGCCGGACAGGGCCTATGAATTCACCCCTCCACTTT
j_gene: TRBJ2-3; abundance: NA; d_gene: NA; v_gene: TRBV5-1; CDR3aa: CASTDIQGSDTQYF; CDR3nt: TGCGCCAGCACCGATATACAGGGTTCAGATACGCAGTATTTT
j_gene: TRBJ2-2; abundance: NA; d_gene: TRBD1; v_gene: TRBV9; CDR3aa: CASSAGTGGVRTGELFF; CDR3nt: TGTGCCAGCAGCGCTGGGACAGGGGGCGTTAGAACCGGGGAGCTGTTTTTT
j_gene: TRBJ2-7; abundance: NA; d_gene: TRBD2; v_gene: TRBV5-4; CDR3aa: CASSLAGGSSYEQYF; CDR3nt: TGTGCCAGCAGCTTGGCGGGAGGCAGCTCCTACGAGCAGTACTTC
j_gene: TRBJ1-2; abundance: NA; d_gene: TRBD1; v_gene: TRBV19; CDR3aa: CASSINLKGGTGLYGYTF; CDR3nt: TGTGCCAGTAGTATTAATCTGAAGGGTGGGACAGGGCTCTATGGCTACACCTTC
j_gene: TRBJ1-5; abundance: NA; d_gene: TRBD1; v_gene: TRBV10-1; CDR3aa: CASSDTFDRGLSNQPQHF; CDR3nt: TGCGCCAGCAGTGACACCTTTGACAGGGGGTTAAGCAATCAGCCCCAGCATTTT
j_gene: TRBJ2-1; abundance: NA; d_gene: NA; v_gene: TRBV29-1; CDR3aa: CSGGTFYRGNEQFF; CDR3nt: TGCAGCGGAGGGACTTTCTACAGAGGCAATGAGCAGTTCTTC
j_gene: TRBJ1-1; abundance: NA; d_gene: NA; v_gene: TRBV7-2; CDR3aa: CASSLTESIEAFF; CDR3nt: TGTGCCAGCAGCCTAACAGAGAGTATTGAAGCTTTCTTT
j_gene: TRBJ2-2; abundance: NA; d_gene: TRBD1; v_gene: TRBV10-3; CDR3aa: CAISVPGGFGELFF; CDR3nt: TGTGCCATCAGTGTACCAGGGGGCTTCGGGGAGCTGTTTTTT
j_gene: TRBJ2-7; abundance: NA; d_gene: NA; v_gene: TRBV25-1; CDR3aa: CASSDQDWRGGEQYF; CDR3nt: TGTGCCAGCAGTGATCAGGACTGGCGAGGGGGAGAGCAGTACTTC
j_gene: TRBJ1-5; abundance: NA; d_gene: TRBD1; v_gene: TRBV6-6; CDR3aa: CASSRQGSQPQHF; CDR3nt: TGTGCCAGCAGTCGACAGGGGAGTCAGCCCCAGCATTTT
j_gene: TRBJ2-7; abundance: NA; d_gene: TRBD2; v_gene: TRBV4-1; CDR3aa: CASSQTSGGSYEQYF; CDR3nt: TGCGCCAGCAGCCAGACTAGCGGGGGCTCCTACGAGCAGTACTTC
j_gene: TRBJ2-4; abundance: once; d_gene: NA; v_gene: TRBV24-1; CDR3aa: CATSDSGRTAGRGGNTKNIQYF; CDR3nt: TGTGCCACCAGTGATTCCGGACGGACCGCTGGTAGGGGCGGGAATACCAAAAACATTCAGTACTTC
j_gene: TRBJ1-3; abundance: once; d_gene: TRBD1; v_gene: TRBV7-9; CDR3aa: CASSLAEHRGSGNTIYF; CDR3nt: TGTGCCAGCAGCCTAGCAGAGCACAGGGGCTCTGGAAACACCATATATTTT
j_gene: TRBJ1-4; abundance: NA; d_gene: NA; v_gene: TRBV5-1; CDR3aa: CASSLGGQEKLFF; CDR3nt: TGCGCCAGCAGCTTGGGAGGACAGGAAAAACTGTTTTTT
j_gene: TRBJ1-2; abundance: NA; d_gene: NA; v_gene: TRBV7-9; CDR3aa: CASSLESSANYGYTF; CDR3nt: TGTGCCAGCAGCTTAGAATCGAGCGCGAACTATGGCTACACCTTC
j_gene: TRBJ1-4; abundance: NA; d_gene: NA; v_gene: TRBV28; CDR3aa: CASSPGGFANEKLFF; CDR3nt: TGTGCCAGCAGCCCTGGGGGGTTTGCGAATGAAAAACTGTTTTTT
j_gene: TRBJ1-2; abundance: NA; d_gene: NA; v_gene: TRBV9; CDR3aa: CASSPNDIGGYTF; CDR3nt: TGTGCCAGCAGCCCAAATGACATTGGTGGCTACACCTTC
j_gene: TRBJ1-6; abundance: NA; d_gene: TRBD1; v_gene: TRBV3-1/TRBV3-2; CDR3aa: CASSQVPVTGTGGSPLHF; CDR3nt: TGTGCCAGCAGCCAAGTGCCTGTAACCGGGACAGGGGGCTCACCCCTCCACTTT